Listed here are 21 T cell receptor beta chains from one sample, sequenced in a study of shared clonotypes between healthy human individuals. Clones were read by immunoSEQ multiplex PCR, and TCRdb kept only the in-frame ones, dropping some. The sample carries around 530,000 clones, roughly four fifths recorded once. Sequenced sample: PBMCs. These receptors originate from a woman in her thirties or forties in good health. Some clones in this sample may be carry-over from other donors' samples.

This clone was recorded only once. The chain has TRBV6-4 and TRBJ2-5; TRBD1 agrees at 7 bases. J lost 2 bases, V lost 1 base, and 4 bases had no gene match. CDR1 and CDR2 from the germline V gene are MRHNA and SNTAGT. The CDR3 sequence is 15 residues long. The CDR3 DNA sequence: TGTGCCAGCAGTGACTGTGGACAGGAACAAGAGACCCAGTACTTC. It yields the protein CASSDCGQEQETQYF.

The chain combines TRBV28 with TRBJ2-1, with 16 bases aligning to TRBD2. J lost 5 bases, V lost 3 bases, and 7 bases had no gene match. The V gene's germline CDR1 is MDHEN and CDR2 SYDVKM. The length of the CDR3 is 18 residues. This CDR3 reads CASSLGLAGGPRHNEQFF. The CDR3 DNA reads as TGTGCCAGCAGTTTGGGACTAGCGGGAGGGCCCAGACACAATGAGCAGTTCTTC.

The chain employs TRBV11-3 and TRBJ2-7; D possibly uses TRBD1 or TRBD2 (6 bases each). The germline V gene encodes CDR1 SGHNT and CDR2 YENEEA. The CDR3 runs 15 residues. Trimming removed 4 bases at V and 5 bases at J, with 18 bases between. CDR3: CASSSAGHHRHEQYF. Written as DNA, the CDR3 is TGTGCCAGCAGCTCCGCGGGACACCATCGCCACGAGCAGTACTTC.

This clone showed up just a few times. This chain joins TRBV30 and TRBJ1-1, with D maybe TRBD1 (5 bases). This CDR3 contains 11 residues. Germline CDR1 is GTSNPN and CDR2 is SVGIG (reference sequence). V gave up 7 bases and J gave up 9 bases, with 15 bases separating them. CDR3 region: CAFPVEGKAFF. In DNA form, the CDR3 reads TGTGCCTTTCCGGTCGAGGGGAAAGCTTTCTTT.

This chain connects TRBV7-2 to TRBJ1-2; D might be TRBD1 (6 bases). Trimming shortened V by 5 bases and J by 4 bases, and 14 bases separated the two germline ends. The CDR3 runs 14 residues. From germline, CDR1 is SGHTA and CDR2 FQGNSA. The chain's CDR3 is CASSTLRGGYGYTF. The CDR3 DNA follows: TGTGCCAGCAGCACTCTCAGGGGTGGCTATGGCTACACCTTC.

The chain employs TRBV14 and TRBJ2-7; 8 nucleotides match TRBD1. CDR3 length equals 15 residues. Trimming cost V 0 bases and J 2 bases; bases outside gene matches: 3. Germline-derived CDR1 and CDR2 are SGHDN and FVKESK. The CDR3 DNA is TGTGCCAGCAGCCAAGAACAGGGGGAGGCCTACGAGCAGTACTTC. Amino acid sequence: CASSQEQGEAYEQYF.

A single count supports this clone. V is TRBV30 and J is TRBJ1-3; possibly TRBD1 for D (6 bases). Germline V gene lookup returns CDR1 GTSNPN and CDR2 SVGIG (reference sequence). This CDR3 contains 15 residues. The germline V and J ends were trimmed by 3 bases and 2 bases, with 14 bases remaining between them. CDR3 coding DNA: TGTGCCTGGAGCAAGGGAGGGACAACTGGAAACACCATATATTTT. This codes for CAWSKGGTTGNTIYF.

This clone has just a few counts. This chain links TRBV2 with TRBJ1-2; D is unresolved. Per the germline V gene, CDR1 is SNHLY and CDR2 is FYNNEI. The CDR3 contains 10 residues. The germline V and J ends were trimmed by 4 bases and 6 bases, with 3 bases remaining between them. The CDR3 sequence is CASSVDGYTF. For the CDR3, the DNA is TGTGCCAGCAGTGTCGATGGCTACACCTTC.

The V call is TRBV7-3, the J call TRBJ2-2; tentatively, D is TRBD1 (5 bases). CDR1 SGHTA and CDR2 FQGTGA come from the germline V gene. CDR3 size: 15 residues. V lost 5 bases and J 3 bases, leaving 13 bases between the germline ends. CDR3 bases: TGTGCCAGCAGCCCCAGGGAAGGGTACACCGGGGAGCTGTTTTTT. Amino acids: CASSPREGYTGELFF.

This clone was seen just once. V is TRBV30 and J is TRBJ2-4; the match to TRBD2 covers 7 bases. CDR1 GTSNPN and CDR2 SVGIG come from the germline V gene (reference sequence). This CDR3 has 16 residues. V was clipped by 0 bases and J by 3 bases; unmatched bases: 8. Here the CDR3 DNA reads TGTGCCTGGAGTGTACTTAGGGGAGGGGTCAAAAACATTCAGTACTTC. This codes for CAWSVLRGGVKNIQYF.

This chain joins TRBV2 and TRBJ2-7; D perhaps matches TRBD2 (6 bases). The germline V gene encodes CDR1 SNHLY and CDR2 FYNNEI. This CDR3 region has 15 residues. Trimming shortened V by 3 bases and J by 2 bases, and 14 bases separated the two germline ends. The CDR3 protein is CASSDEIAGTYEQYF. CDR3 nucleotides: TGTGCCAGCAGTGATGAAATCGCGGGGACCTACGAGCAGTACTTC.

The rearrangement uses TRBV28 and TRBJ1-2, with TRBD1 matching over 8 bases. The CDR3 totals 17 residues. The germline CDR1 and CDR2 sequences are MDHEN and SYDVKM. V was clipped by 5 bases and J by 5 bases; unmatched bases: 16. As DNA, the CDR3 is TGTGCCAGCAGTACCGGACAGGGTCTAATCCGGCCATATGGCTACACCTTC. Translated, it gives CASSTGQGLIRPYGYTF.

This clone came up once. The chain is built from TRBV7-9 and TRBJ2-7; weak D call: TRBD2 (5 bases). The CDR3 is 16 amino acids. The germline V and J ends were trimmed by 5 bases and 9 bases, with 26 bases remaining between them. CDR1 SEHNR and CDR2 FQNEAQ come from the germline V gene (reference sequence). The CDR3 reads CASSARWGGSTRGQYF. The DNA for the CDR3 is TGTGCCAGCAGCGCCAGGTGGGGTGGCAGTACTCGGGGGCAGTACTTC.

The V gene is TRBV5-1, the J gene TRBJ1-1, with D perhaps matching TRBD1 (5 bases). The CDR3 runs 14 residues. V was cut by 0 bases and J by 11 bases, with 17 bases left in between. Germline CDR1 reads SGHRS; CDR2 reads YFSETQ. This chain's CDR3 is CASSLVRGGSEAFF. The CDR3 coding sequence is TGCGCCAGCAGCTTGGTGCGGGGCGGGTCGGAGGCTTTCTTT.

To note about this clone: This likely stems from a read error, as it lies one base from a far larger clone. The V gene is TRBV29-1, the J gene TRBJ1-2; 9 bases map to TRBD1. Germline CDR1 and CDR2: SQVTM and ANQGSEA. CDR3 length equals 12 residues. The ends lost 7 bases at V and 7 bases at J; junction bases unmatched: 7. This CDR3 is CSAPQGAPGYTF. CDR3 DNA: TGCAGCGCTCCACAGGGGGCGCCTGGCTACACCTTC. The whole variable domain, remainder taken from reference TRBV29-1 and TRBJ1-2, is SAVISQKPSRDICQRGTSLTIQCQVDSQVTMMFWYRQQPGQSLTLIATANQGSEATYESGFVIDKFPISRPNLTFSTLTVSNMSPEDSSIYLCSAPQGAPGYTFGSGTRLTVV.

This clone occurred once. The chain joins TRBV2 to TRBJ2-7; 8 bases map to TRBD2. This CDR3 comprises 14 residues. Germline V gene lookup returns CDR1 SNHLY and CDR2 FYNNEI. Losses at the gene ends were 6 bases for V and 4 bases for J; bases not matched to a gene: 8. CDR3 region: CASRELAALYEQYF. In DNA, the CDR3 is TGTGCCAGCAGAGAACTAGCGGCATTATACGAGCAGTACTTC.

The chain employs TRBV6-5 and TRBJ2-5; D unresolved. The J call may be wrong; the DNA end is better matched by TRBJ2-7. Germline V gives CDR1 MNHEY, CDR2 SVGAGI. The CDR3 sequence is 12 residues long. The CDR3: CASRKSSYEQYF. In DNA form, the CDR3 reads TGTGCCAGCAGAAAAAGCTCCTACGAGCAGTACTTC.

The CDR3 loop is CASSLPRGTGGVGTQYF. The CDR3 DNA is TGTGCCAGCAGTTTACCTCGAGGGACAGGGGGAGTGGGGACCCAGTACTTC. V gene TRBV28 combines with J gene TRBJ2-5, with 11 bases matching TRBD1. This CDR3 region has 17 residues. J gave up 7 bases and V 2 bases, and 12 bases lay outside the gene matches. Germline CDR1 is MDHEN and CDR2 is SYDVKM. The full variable domain, its missing parts supplied by reference TRBV28 and TRBJ2-5, is DVKVTQSSRYLVKRTGEKVFLECVQDMDHENMFWYRQDPGLGLRLIYFSYDVKMKEKGDIPEGYSVSREKKERFSLILESASTNQTSMYLCASSLPRGTGGVGTQYFGPGTRLLVL.

With regard to this clone: A far larger clone is only one base removed, so a read error is likely. V is TRBV25-1 and J is TRBJ2-3, with TRBD1 as a possible D gene (5 bases). The CDR3 covers 16 residues. The V gene's germline CDR1 is MGHDK and CDR2 SYGVNS. With 0 bases removed from V and 4 bases from J, the gap between germline ends came to 14 bases. CDR3 region: CASSEYGRVGADTQYF. The CDR3 DNA reads as TGTGCCAGCAGTGAATATGGCAGGGTAGGCGCAGATACGCAGTATTTT.

The chain carries TRBV2 and TRBJ1-1; D gene uncertain. Trimming left V 4 bases short and J 7 bases short, with 7 bases between. The V gene's germline CDR1 is SNHLY and CDR2 FYNNEI. The CDR3 loop spans 11 amino acids. The CDR3 spells CASSVASEAFF. Here the CDR3 DNA reads TGTGCCAGCAGTGTGGCCAGTGAAGCTTTCTTT.

The V call is TRBV10-3, the J call TRBJ2-1, with 7 bases matching TRBD2. There are 14 residues in the CDR3. Trimming removed 3 bases from V and 8 bases from J; junction bases left unmatched: 7. The V gene's germline CDR1 is ENHRY and CDR2 SYGVKD. The CDR3: CAISDGGRGDEQFF. CDR3 sequence (DNA): TGTGCCATCAGTGATGGCGGACGGGGGGATGAGCAGTTCTTC.